These 21 T cell receptor beta chains were all obtained from the same sample, sequenced in a study of T cells expressing NK-cell markers. TCRdb re-called the 5' RACE reads and catalogs CDR3 proteins one per entry, DNA excluded. The repertoire table contains about 160,000 distinct CDR3 sequences. The sample was blood T cells: a sorted CD56 or NKG2C T cell subset, CD4+ or CD8+ T cells, or bulk PBMC T cells (not recorded which). The source is a woman between 18 and 70 years old in good health.

The J gene is TRBJ2-1, the V gene TRBV12-3 or TRBV12-4; TCRdb's D call of TRBD2 is untestable without DNA. The CDR3 totals 12 residues. The CDR3 here is CASSLGAGVKFF.

The chain uses TRBV20-1 and TRBJ1-6; TCRdb's D call, TRBD1, is unchecked because there is no DNA. The CDR3 extends over 14 amino acids. Germline V lookup: CDR1 DFQATT, CDR2 SNEGSKA (reference sequence). Here the CDR3 reads CSASDQGGNSPLHF.

V and J are TRBV5-1 and TRBJ2-1; checking the TCRdb D call of TRBD2 is not possible without DNA. The V gene's germline CDR1 is SGHRS and CDR2 YFSETQ. The CDR3 consists of 16 residues. Here the CDR3 reads CASSLWALAGYNEQFF.

The V call is TRBV6-1, the J call TRBJ1-1. CDR1 MNHNS and CDR2 SASEGT come from the germline V gene. This CDR3 is 13 amino acids long. This CDR3 reads CASRFSLIVEAFF.

The chain carries TRBV5-1 and TRBJ2-3; TCRdb proposes TRBD1, but this gene call is untestable without DNA. This CDR3 spans 15 amino acids. Germline V gene data show CDR1 as SGHRS and CDR2 as YFSETQ. CDR3 loop: CASSGGTDRTDTQYF.

V is TRBV29-1 and J is TRBJ1-3; TCRdb gives TRBD1 as the D gene, but with no DNA this cannot be confirmed. Germline assignment: CDR1 SQVTM and CDR2 ANQGSEA. The CDR3 covers 13 residues. Here the CDR3 reads CSVRTGGGNTIYF.

This chain joins TRBV6-1 and TRBJ2-2; TCRdb designates TRBD1, a call that cannot be tested without DNA. Per germline, CDR1 MNHNS and CDR2 SASEGT. The CDR3 runs to 16 residues. CDR3 amino acids: CASSELAAPGTGELFF.

V usage is TRBV20-1 and J usage is TRBJ2-1; there is no DNA to check the TCRdb D call of TRBD2. Germline V gene lookup returns CDR1 DFQATT and CDR2 SNEGSKA (reference sequence). The CDR3 totals 14 residues. The CDR3 protein is CSALSWTSHNEQFF.

This chain links TRBV7-9 with TRBJ2-3; TCRdb returns TRBD2, unconfirmable since there is no DNA. The CDR3 covers 16 residues. Germline V gene data show CDR1 as SEHNR and CDR2 as FQNEAQ (reference sequence). The CDR3 region is CASSSGTSGGLDTQYF. Variable domain in full (rest from reference TRBV7-9 and TRBJ2-3): DTGVSQNPRHKITKRGQNVTFRCDPISEHNRLYWYRQTLGQGPEFLTYFQNEAQLEKSRLLSDRFSAERPKGSFSTLEIQRTEQGDSAMYLCASSSGTSGGLDTQYFGPGTRLTVL.

This chain links TRBV6-1 with TRBJ1-5; the D call of TRBD1 rests on TCRdb alone, since no DNA is present to check it. The germline gives CDR1 MNHNS, CDR2 SASEGT. The CDR3 is 19 amino acids. CDR3 amino acids: CASSVHRDRTLSGNQPQHF.

V usage is TRBV5-1 and J usage is TRBJ2-3; TCRdb's assignment of TRBD1 cannot be checked, as there is no DNA. Per germline, CDR1 SGHRS and CDR2 YFSETQ. CDR3 length equals 16 residues. The CDR3 spells CASSSGAGGAGDTQYF.

The CDR3 reads CASSLRRASGGVDTQYF. The chain couples TRBV28 to TRBJ2-3; the D call of TRBD2 rests on TCRdb alone, since no DNA is present to check it. CDR3 length: 17 amino acids. The germline V gene encodes CDR1 MDHEN and CDR2 SYDVKM.

The chain is built from TRBV5-6 and TRBJ2-7. Germline V gene data show CDR1 as SGHDT and CDR2 as YYEEEE. This CDR3 contains 14 residues. The CDR3 region is CASSWGLETYEQYF.

This chain links TRBV5-1 with TRBJ2-7; TCRdb proposes TRBD2, but this gene call is untestable without DNA. Germline values: CDR1 SGHRS, CDR2 YFSETQ. The CDR3 is 14 residues long. CDR3 sequence: CASSRTSGADEQYF.

The V and J genes are TRBV20-1 and TRBJ2-3; the TRBD2 assignment by TCRdb is unverifiable without DNA. The germline CDR1 and CDR2 sequences are DFQATT and SNEGSKA (reference sequence). This CDR3 has 16 amino acids. This CDR3 is CSARDWGLAGTDTQYF.

The V and J genes are TRBV4-2 and TRBJ2-3; checking the TCRdb D call of TRBD2 is not possible without DNA. Germline-derived CDR1 and CDR2 are LGHNA and YNFKEQ. CDR3 size: 16 residues. The CDR3: CASSQATSGRVDTQYF.

This rearrangement joins TRBV11-2 to TRBJ1-1; the D gene TCRdb calls, TRBD1, cannot be checked with no DNA. This CDR3 contains 16 residues. CDR1 SGHAT and CDR2 FQNNGV come from the germline V gene. The CDR3 is CASSLRARGLNTEAFF.

The chain combines TRBV24-1 with TRBJ2-1; no DNA is available, so the TRBD2 call from TCRdb remains unchecked. CDR1 KGHDR and CDR2 SFDVKD come from the germline V gene. The CDR3 extends over 16 amino acids. Here the CDR3 reads CATSDGLAGERNEQFF.

V usage is TRBV5-1 and J usage is TRBJ1-2; without DNA, the TCRdb call of TRBD1 cannot be checked. Per germline, CDR1 SGHRS and CDR2 YFSETQ. CDR3 size: 16 residues. This chain's CDR3 is CASSLAGTGQNYGYTF.

The V call is TRBV5-1, the J call TRBJ1-2; as DNA is missing, the TRBD1 call by TCRdb cannot be tested. Looked up from germline, CDR1 is SGHRS and CDR2 is YFSETQ. The CDR3 is 14 amino acids. This CDR3 is CASSLDRGPLGYTF. Looking up the rest from reference TRBV5-1 and TRBJ1-2 gives the full variable domain: KAGVTQTPRYLIKTRGQQVTLSCSPISGHRSVSWYQQTPGQGLQFLFEYFSETQRNKGNFPGRFSGRQFSNSRSEMNVSTLELGDSALYLCASSLDRGPLGYTFGSGTRLTVV.

The V call is TRBV28, the J call TRBJ2-4; TCRdb returns TRBD2, unconfirmable since there is no DNA. Germline V gene data show CDR1 as MDHEN and CDR2 as SYDVKM. The CDR3 length is 16 residues. The CDR3 sequence: CASSPLPMRAKNIQYF.